The T cell receptor (beta chain) described here comes from a study of T cell responses to AZD1222 COVID-19 vaccine. Findings of the study overall: Repertoires were collected only later (after the peak T cell response had occurred). A rise in Spike-specific TCR breadth and depth followed two AZD1222 doses.

This CDR3 region has 14 residues. V gave up 6 bases and J gave up 1 base; unmatched junction bases: 2. The germline CDR1 and CDR2 sequences are MNHEY and SVGAGI. The method was immunoSEQ multiplex PCR; TCRdb's version includes in-frame clones alone and lacks a portion of them. This table holds around 83,000 clones, 70% to 90% found once. Points on this clone: As yet, its antigen is unknown.

The TCR sequence derives from an adult in good health. This chain joins TRBV6-5 and TRBJ2-2; 7 bases are shared with TRBD2. The source material was peripheral blood, sampled on day 0 of AZD1222 vaccination. The CDR3 region is CASRGLQNTGELFF. The CDR3 DNA sequence: TGTGCCAGCAGGGGACTACAGAACACCGGGGAGCTGTTTTTT.